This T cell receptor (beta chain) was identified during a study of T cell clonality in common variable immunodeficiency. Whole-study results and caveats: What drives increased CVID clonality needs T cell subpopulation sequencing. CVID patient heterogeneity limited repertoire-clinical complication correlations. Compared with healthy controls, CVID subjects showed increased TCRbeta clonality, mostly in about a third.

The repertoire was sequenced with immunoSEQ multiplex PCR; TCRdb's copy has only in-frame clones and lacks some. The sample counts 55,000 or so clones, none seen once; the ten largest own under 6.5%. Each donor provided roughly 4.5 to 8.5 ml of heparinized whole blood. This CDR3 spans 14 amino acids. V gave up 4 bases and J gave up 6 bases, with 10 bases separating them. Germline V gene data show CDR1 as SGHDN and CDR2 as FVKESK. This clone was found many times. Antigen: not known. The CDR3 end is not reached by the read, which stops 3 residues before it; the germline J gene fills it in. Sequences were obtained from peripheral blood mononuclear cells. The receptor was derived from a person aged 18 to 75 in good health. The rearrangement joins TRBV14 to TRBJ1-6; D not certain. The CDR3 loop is CASSPPGSNSPLHF. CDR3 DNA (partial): TGTGCCAGCAGCCCCCCCGGGTCTAATTCACCC.